These 5 T cell receptor beta chains were all obtained from the same sample, sequenced in a study of shared clonotypes between healthy human individuals. The method was immunoSEQ multiplex PCR; TCRdb's version includes in-frame clones alone and lacks a portion of them. The table has about 610,000 clones, roughly 95% seen once. Naive CD8 cells lacked CD45RO and underwent positive selection for CCR7, leaving out terminally differentiated effector memory CD45RA+ cells. The specimen sequenced was naive CD8+ T cells sorted from blood. Receptor source: a woman in her twenties or thirties in good health.

This chain connects TRBV5-1 to TRBJ2-3; 12 bases align to TRBD2. CDR3 size: 18 residues. V shed 2 bases, J shed 4 bases, and the junction held 11 bases outside the gene matches. Germline V gives CDR1 SGHRS, CDR2 YFSETQ. The CDR3 sequence is CASSFATSGSVFPDTQYF. DNA for the CDR3: TGCGCCAGCAGCTTTGCGACTAGCGGGAGTGTTTTCCCAGATACGCAGTATTTT.

The V gene is TRBV10-3, the J gene TRBJ1-1; D unclear. This CDR3 is 13 amino acids long. Germline-derived CDR1 and CDR2 are ENHRY and SYGVKD. V lost 3 bases, J lost 1 base, and 6 bases lay in between. CDR3 bases: TGTGCCATCAGTGACTGGGAGAACACTGAAGCTTTCTTT. Amino acids: CAISDWENTEAFF.

The gene calls are TRBV5-1 and TRBJ2-2; weak D call: TRBD2 (6 bases). Trimming took off 0 bases at V and 1 base at J, with 10 bases between the two ends. The germline V gene has CDR1 SGHRS and CDR2 YFSETQ. The CDR3 runs 16 residues. The CDR3 coding sequence is TGCGCCAGCAGCTTGGAAGAGCGGGTGAACACCGGGGAGCTGTTTTTT. It translates to CASSLEERVNTGELFF.

The chain is built from TRBV28 and TRBJ2-7; possibly TRBD2 for D (6 bases). The V and J ends lost 6 bases and 0 bases respectively, with 12 bases between them. The CDR3 is made up of 14 amino acids. Germline-derived CDR1 and CDR2 are MDHEN and SYDVKM. Here the CDR3 reads CASRKGGASYEQYF. The DNA for the CDR3 is TGTGCCAGCAGAAAGGGCGGGGCCTCCTACGAGCAGTACTTC.

This chain links TRBV5-1 with TRBJ2-1, with TRBD1 matching 7 bases. The CDR3 contains 15 residues. Per germline, CDR1 SGHRS and CDR2 YFSETQ. Trimming took 5 bases from V and 3 from J; bases not matched to a gene: 8. DNA for the CDR3: TGCGCCAGCAGGGAAGGGACAGAGAACTACAATGAGCAGTTCTTC. This sequence encodes CASREGTENYNEQFF.